The 24 T cell receptor beta chains below all came from one sample that was sequenced in a study of cytomegalovirus exposure and HLA in healthy donors. Only in-frame clones appear in the TCRdb table, and some are missing; sequencing was by immunoSEQ multiplex PCR. The data contain about 110,000 clones, approximately 87% of them singletons. The specimen sequenced was PBMCs. The source of these receptors is a woman aged 30 to 39 in good health and CMV-seropositive.

This rearrangement joins TRBV7-6 to TRBJ2-3, with 10 bases identical to TRBD2. The CDR3 extends over 16 amino acids. Germline lookup yields CDR1 SGHVS and CDR2 FNYEAQ. Germline trimming cut 1 base from V and 4 bases from J; bases unmatched to any gene: 5. CDR3 nucleotides: TGTGCCAGCAGCTTAGTAGCGGGGGGTGGTGCAGATACGCAGTATTTT. This encodes CASSLVAGGGADTQYF.

The CDR3 DNA sequence: TGTGCCAGCAGCCCGGGTCTCAGGGTCCAAGAGACCCAGTACTTC. It yields the protein CASSPGLRVQETQYF. The chain employs TRBV5-6 and TRBJ2-5; D perhaps matches TRBD1 (5 bases). Germline loops: CDR1 SGHDT, CDR2 YYEEEE. The V and J ends lost 4 bases and 1 base respectively, with 14 bases between them. The CDR3 covers 15 residues.

This chain uses TRBV23-1 with TRBJ2-2; 9 nucleotides agree with TRBD1. TRBV23-1 is sorted into the ORF group, with uncertain function. J was trimmed by 6 bases and V by 5 bases; bases with no gene match: 16. This CDR3 has 18 residues. The CDR3 nucleotides read TGCGCCAGCAGTAAGCCCCCCGCGGGACAGGGATGTTCCGGGGAGCTGTTTTTT. It codes for CASSKPPAGQGCSGELFF.

The chain uses TRBV27 and TRBJ1-1; D might be TRBD1 (6 bases). The CDR3 runs to 14 residues. Trimming cost V 5 bases and J 4 bases, with 14 bases left between them. Germline assignment: CDR1 MNHEY and CDR2 SMNVEV (reference sequence). CDR3 sequence: CASSPKQGSTEAFF. The CDR3, as DNA: TGTGCCAGCAGTCCGAAACAGGGTAGCACTGAAGCTTTCTTT.

The genes are TRBV18 and TRBJ1-3; D unclear. Between the trimmed V and J ends, which lost 3 bases and 0 bases, there was a span of 9 bases. This CDR3 spans 15 amino acids. Germline V CDR1 and CDR2: KGHSH, LQKENI. CDR3 protein: CASSPEDYSGNTIYF. The DNA of the CDR3 is TGTGCCAGCTCACCTGAGGACTACTCTGGAAACACCATATATTTT.

In this sample, this clone is medium-sized. This rearrangement joins TRBV6-4 to TRBJ2-3, with 7 bases lining up with TRBD1. The germline gives CDR1 MRHNA, CDR2 SNTAGT. J was trimmed by 3 bases and V by 3 bases; bases with no gene match: 6. The CDR3 covers 15 residues. The CDR3 loop reads CASSDGDRETDTQYF. The CDR3 region has the DNA TGTGCCAGCAGTGATGGTGACAGGGAAACAGATACGCAGTATTTT.

The rearrangement links TRBV19 to TRBJ2-2; 15 bases line up with TRBD2. This CDR3 is built from 18 residues. Germline CDR1 reads LNHDA; CDR2 reads SQIVND (reference sequence). J lost 6 bases, V lost 1 base, and 6 bases had no gene match. CDR3 DNA: TGTGCCAGTAGTATAGGGACTAGCGGGAGGGCATCGTCCGGGGAGCTGTTTTTT. Its translation is CASSIGTSGRASSGELFF. The variable domain in full, with the rest retrieved from reference TRBV19 and TRBJ2-2, is DGGITQSPKYLFRKEGQNVTLSCEQNLNHDAMYWYRQDPGQGLRLIYYSQIVNDFQKGDIAEGYSVSREKKESFPLTVTSAQKNPTAFYLCASSIGTSGRASSGELFFGEGSRLTVL.

This clone has a handful of counts. The chain uses TRBV10-3 and TRBJ1-1, with D perhaps matching TRBD1 (6 bases). Germline values: CDR1 ENHRY, CDR2 SYGVKD. This CDR3 region has 13 residues. The ends were cut back, 1 base at V and 5 bases at J, with 8 bases in the middle. Here the CDR3 DNA reads TGTGCCATCAGTGAGTACAGGGAGACTGAAGCTTTCTTT. Its protein is CAISEYRETEAFF.

The table lists this clone with a count of one. This chain uses TRBV7-3 with TRBJ2-3; D possibly corresponds to TRBD1 (5 bases). The germline V and J ends were trimmed by 0 bases and 0 bases, with 7 bases remaining between them. Germline-derived CDR1 and CDR2 are SGHTA and FQGTGA. This CDR3 has 15 amino acids. CDR3 loop: CASSLTTASTDTQYF. The CDR3 DNA reads TGTGCCAGCAGCTTAACGACAGCTAGCACAGATACGCAGTATTTT. The whole variable domain, remainder taken from reference TRBV7-3 and TRBJ2-3, is GAGVSQTPSNKVTEKGKYVELRCDPISGHTALYWYRQSLGQGPEFLIYFQGTGAADDSGLPNDRFFAVRPEGSVSTLKIQRTERGDSAVYLCASSLTTASTDTQYFGPGTRLTVL.

This sequence joins TRBV5-1 and TRBJ2-2; TRBD2 matches 9 bases. V shed 2 bases and J 1 base; nucleotides not matched to a gene: 15. The CDR3 loop spans 20 amino acids. CDR1 is SGHRS, CDR2 YFSETQ, per germline. CDR3 amino acids: CASSLLWDSGGPMNTGELFF. The CDR3 region has the DNA TGCGCCAGCAGCTTACTTTGGGATAGCGGGGGCCCCATGAACACCGGGGAGCTGTTTTTT.

The rearrangement uses TRBV5-6 and TRBJ1-3; weak D call: TRBD1 (6 bases). Per germline, CDR1 SGHDT and CDR2 YYEEEE. Trimming shortened V by 3 bases and J by 2 bases, and 9 bases separated the two germline ends. The CDR3 covers 14 residues. DNA of the CDR3: TGTGCCAGCAGCTGGGGGCAGGCTGGAAACACCATATATTTT. It encodes CASSWGQAGNTIYF. Supplemented by reference TRBV5-6 and TRBJ1-3, the full variable domain reads DAGVTQSPTHLIKTRGQQVTLRCSPKSGHDTVSWYQQALGQGPQFIFQYYEEEERQRGNFPDRFSGHQFPNYSSELNVNALLLGDSALYLCASSWGQAGNTIYFGEGSWLTVV.

CDR3 bases: TGCGCCAGCAGCTTCGGGGGGGCCGAGGAGACCCAGTACTTC. This translates into CASSFGGAEETQYF. This rearrangement joins TRBV5-1 to TRBJ2-5; 8 nucleotides match TRBD2. Germline assignment: CDR1 SGHRS and CDR2 YFSETQ. This CDR3 contains 14 residues. Germline trimming cut 2 bases from V and 5 bases from J; bases unmatched to any gene: 5.

The V gene is TRBV9, the J gene TRBJ1-2, with TRBD1 identical over 9 bases. This CDR3 region has 17 residues. With 3 bases clipped from V and 0 bases from J, the junction kept 9 bases outside the gene matches. CDR1 is SGDLS, CDR2 YYNGEE, per germline. The CDR3 region is CASSGTRDRAANYGYTF. CDR3 sequence (DNA): TGTGCCAGCAGCGGAACCCGGGACAGGGCTGCTAACTATGGCTACACCTTC.

The gene calls are TRBV4-1 and TRBJ1-2, with 9 bases lining up with TRBD1. Trimming cost V 2 bases and J 6 bases; bases outside gene matches: 7. CDR3 length: 15 amino acids. Germline V gives CDR1 MGHRA, CDR2 YSYEKL. CDR3 in DNA: TGCGCCAGCAGCCAAAGGGACAGGGAGGGGGATGGCTACACCTTC. It translates to CASSQRDREGDGYTF.

The table lists this clone with a count of one. The chain has TRBV11-2 and TRBJ2-7; no clear D. The CDR3 runs to 11 residues. Germline V gene lookup returns CDR1 SGHAT and CDR2 FQNNGV. V lost 4 bases and J lost 4, with 5 bases in between. DNA of the CDR3: TGTGCCAGCAGCTCCTTATACGAGCAGTACTTC. Residues: CASSSLYEQYF.

This clone was seen only once. This chain links TRBV11-2 with TRBJ1-1, with unresolved D. The CDR3 runs 13 residues. V was clipped by 5 bases and J by 1 base, with 8 bases between them. The germline V gene encodes CDR1 SGHAT and CDR2 FQNNGV. In DNA, the CDR3 is TGTGCCAGCAGCGCCAGCGGGAACACTGAAGCTTTCTTT. Translated, it gives CASSASGNTEAFF.

This rearrangement joins TRBV29-1 to TRBJ1-1; D is ambiguous. The V and J ends lost 5 bases and 3 bases respectively, with 19 bases between them. This CDR3 has 15 residues. Germline values: CDR1 SQVTM, CDR2 ANQGSEA. CDR3: CSVSAHGRRDTEAFF. The CDR3 DNA is TGCAGCGTTTCCGCCCATGGGCGGAGGGACACTGAAGCTTTCTTT.

The chain has TRBV7-2 and TRBJ2-2, with D unclear. Trimming cost V 5 bases and J 8 bases, with 15 bases left between them. Germline V CDR1 and CDR2: SGHTA, FQGNSA. This CDR3 contains 14 residues. This CDR3 is CASSPYSRKGELFF. CDR3 DNA sequence: TGTGCCAGCAGCCCTTACAGTAGGAAGGGGGAGCTGTTTTTT.

CDR3 region: CASSQGKEDTYNSPLHF. Here the CDR3 DNA reads TGTGCCAGCAGTCAAGGGAAAGAGGACACCTATAATTCACCCCTCCACTTT. V gene TRBV27 combines with J gene TRBJ1-6; D perhaps matches TRBD1 (5 bases). The length of the CDR3 is 17 residues. The germline gives CDR1 MNHEY, CDR2 SMNVEV (reference sequence). V shed 5 bases and J shed 2 bases, with 16 bases lying between them.

This clone occurred many times. This chain links TRBV7-2 with TRBJ1-5; D remains ambiguous. Germline CDR1 SGHTA, CDR2 FQGNSA. The ends were cut back, 0 bases at V and 1 base at J, with 4 bases in the middle. This CDR3 has 14 residues. The DNA of the CDR3 is TGTGCCAGCAGCTTAGCCGGGAGCAATCAGCCCCAGCATTTT. Protein sequence: CASSLAGSNQPQHF.

V and J are TRBV30 and TRBJ2-6; tentative D call: TRBD1 (6 bases). Trimming pared 4 bases from V and 0 bases from J, leaving 10 bases between. Germline CDR1 and CDR2: GTSNPN and SVGIG (reference sequence). The CDR3 is 15 residues long. CDR3 amino acids: CAWNEQGSGANVLTF. The CDR3 DNA reads as TGTGCCTGGAACGAACAGGGCTCTGGGGCCAACGTCCTGACTTTC.

The rearrangement joins TRBV4-3 to TRBJ2-4, with a weak D call TRBD1 (6 bases). CDR3 size: 15 residues. Per the germline V gene, CDR1 is LGHNA and CDR2 is YSLEER. V was pared by 0 bases and J by 1 base, with 7 bases between. The CDR3, as DNA: TGCGCCAGCAGCCAAGAAAGGGGGGCCAAAAACATTCAGTACTTC. Translated, it gives CASSQERGAKNIQYF.

The chain uses TRBV9 and TRBJ2-7, with 12 nucleotides matching TRBD2. Germline CDR1 reads SGDLS; CDR2 reads YYNGEE. V trimming: 3 bases; J trimming: 8 bases; junction bases outside the gene matches: 9. The CDR3 runs to 15 residues. The CDR3 is CASSASTSGSRQQYF. The CDR3 coding sequence is TGTGCCAGCAGCGCTTCGACTAGCGGGAGCAGGCAGCAGTACTTC.

The rearrangement joins TRBV7-9 to TRBJ2-7, with D possibly matching TRBD1 (6 bases). There are 13 residues in the CDR3. V was trimmed by 3 bases and J by 1 base, leaving 7 bases between them. The V gene's germline CDR1 is SEHNR and CDR2 FQNEAQ (reference sequence). The DNA for the CDR3 is TGTGCCAGCAGCTTCAGGGGTTCCTACGAGCAGTACTTC. It specifies CASSFRGSYEQYF.